These T cell receptor beta chains were read from a single sample in a study of blood T cell repertoires in COVID-19. Method: immunoSEQ multiplex PCR; TCRdb's copy keeps in-frame clones and lacks some. This table has 150,000 or so clones, about 90% appearing once. The sample taken for sequencing was peripheral blood. Receptors were obtained from a man older than 75 with acute or convalescent COVID-19. Each CDR3 is given with its conserved first and last residue. The D gene is left open where the match is weak. Rows give clone size only sometimes, using once, few, many, or a class for an expanded clone.

>TRBJ1-2|-|TRBV9|-
CASSVGGSGYGYTF
TGTGCCAGCAGCGTAGGAGGTTCGGGTTATGGCTACACCTTC
>TRBJ2-7|-|TRBV29-1|TRBD1
CSVGGQGPSEQYF
TGCAGCGTTGGTGGACAGGGCCCCTCCGAGCAGTACTTC
>TRBJ1-3|-|TRBV6-5|-
CASRAGGSGNTIYF
TGTGCCAGCAGGGCTGGTGGTTCAGGAAACACCATATATTTT
>TRBJ2-6|-|TRBV27|TRBD1
CASSLYPGGSSGANVLTF
TGTGCCAGCAGTTTATATCCAGGGGGTTCCTCTGGGGCCAACGTCCTGACTTTC
>TRBJ2-2|-|TRBV27|-
CASRKTYANTGELFF
TGTGCCAGCCGAAAAACCTACGCGAACACCGGGGAGCTGTTTTTT
>TRBJ1-5|-|TRBV20-1|-
CSASRGGQAQHF
TGCAGTGCTAGTAGGGGGGGGCAGGCCCAGCATTTT
>TRBJ2-7|-|TRBV6-1|-
CASSEIWGAQTYEQYF
TGTGCCAGCAGTGAAATCTGGGGCGCCCAGACCTACGAGCAGTACTTC
>TRBJ2-3|-|TRBV11-1|TRBD1
CASSLAPGQSATDTQYF
TGTGCCAGCAGCTTAGCTCCGGGACAGTCTGCCACAGATACGCAGTATTTT
>TRBJ2-7|once|TRBV7-9|-
CASSFGGKSSYEQYF
TGTGCCAGCAGCTTTGGGGGGAAAAGCTCCTACGAGCAGTACTTC
>TRBJ2-3|-|TRBV19|TRBD1
CASSTSQGAADTQYF
TGTGCCAGTAGTACCTCACAGGGGGCGGCAGATACGCAGTATTTT
>TRBJ1-2|once|TRBV4-1|-
CASSQTGQRLSYTF
TGCGCCAGCAGCCAAACCGGACAACGACTCAGCTACACCTTC
>TRBJ2-2|few|TRBV7-7|-
CASSPRSPGTNTGELFF
TGTGCTAGCAGCCCCCGGAGTCCGGGGACGAACACCGGGGAGCTGTTTTTT
>TRBJ1-4|-|TRBV5-1|TRBD1
CASSPGTGVTNEKLFF
TGCGCCAGCAGCCCCGGGACAGGGGTCACTAATGAAAAACTGTTTTTT
>TRBJ2-1|-|TRBV28|-
CASSKTGWSYNEQFF
TGTGCCAGCTCCAAAACAGGGTGGTCCTACAATGAGCAGTTCTTC